This TCR beta chain was profiled in a study of T-cell memory formation after mild COVID-19. Libraries for TCRalpha and TCRbeta carried sample barcodes and unique molecular identifiers via 5'RACE. TCRdb passed the 5' RACE reads through MiXCR, listing each CDR3 protein once. The sample consists of roughly 370,000 distinct CDR3 sequences, about 15% of them appearing once. As for this clonotype: The antigen remains unidentified.

Study-wide results and limits: Clones which contracted sat mainly in CM and EM if CD4+, and in EMRA if CD8+. Day 15 to 85 contractors were CD4/CD8 balanced; later expanders leaned CD4+. What remained unconfirmed was the SARS-CoV-2 specificity of second-wave clones peaking on day 37.

V shed 4 bases and J 5 bases; nucleotides not matched to a gene: 10. The CDR3 covers 15 residues. Germline CDR1 is SGHRS and CDR2 is YFSETQ. Sample: PBMCs or a T cell subset sorted from them (not recorded which). The V gene is TRBV5-1, the J gene TRBJ2-5; 8 bases line up with TRBD1. The TCR originated in a man aged 18 to 30 who had mild COVID-19 (a few samples of this study predate the infection). Cell type and time point are not known. The CDR3 sequence: CASSPPPGGGETQYF. CDR3 nucleotides: TGCGCCAGCAGCCCCCCGCCAGGGGGCGGGGAGACCCAGTACTTC.